The rows below give T cell receptor beta chains drawn from one sample of a study of T cells in Graves' hyperthyroidism and ophthalmopathy. TCRdb fed the multiplex PCR reads into MiXCR, producing one record per CDR3 protein. The table includes around 300,000 distinct CDR3 sequences, about 13% detected once. The source material was blood. Receptor source: a woman between 40 and 55 years old with Graves' hyperthyroidism. Both conserved end residues are part of each CDR3. Each record gives: D gene, clone size, J gene, CDR3 length, V gene, CDR3 protein, CDR3 DNA. The D gene is left open where the match is weak. The size field is filled for only some rows; it gives once, few, many or a size class.

d_call: TRBD2
clone_size: few
j_call: TRBJ2-3
cdr3_length: 19
v_call: TRBV20-1
cdr3_aa: CSAAPPSGRAGGGTDTQYF
cdr3_nt: TGCAGTGCTGCCCCTCCTAGCGGGAGGGCCGGGGGGGGGACAGATACGCAGTATTTT

d_call: TRBD2
clone_size: many
j_call: TRBJ2-3
cdr3_length: 14
v_call: TRBV20-1
cdr3_aa: CSAAPSGRTDTQYF
cdr3_nt: TGCAGTGCTGCTCCTAGCGGGCGCACAGATACGCAGTATTTT

d_call: -
clone_size: many
j_call: TRBJ1-1
cdr3_length: 13
v_call: TRBV19
cdr3_aa: CASSARALGEAFF
cdr3_nt: TGTGCCAGTAGCGCCAGGGCCCTGGGGGAAGCTTTCTTT

d_call: TRBD1
clone_size: many
j_call: TRBJ2-7
cdr3_length: 17
v_call: TRBV7-2
cdr3_aa: CASSLVARLTGDDEQYF
cdr3_nt: TGTGCCAGCAGCTTAGTGGCCCGACTAACAGGGGACGACGAGCAGTACTTC

d_call: TRBD1
clone_size: many
j_call: TRBJ1-5
cdr3_length: 15
v_call: TRBV27
cdr3_aa: CASRRDRVSNQPQHF
cdr3_nt: TGTGCCAGCAGGAGAGACAGGGTTAGCAATCAGCCCCAGCATTTT

d_call: -
clone_size: many
j_call: TRBJ2-7
cdr3_length: 13
v_call: TRBV20-1
cdr3_aa: CSASWGHSYEQYF
cdr3_nt: TGCAGTGCTAGTTGGGGACACTCCTACGAGCAGTACTTC

d_call: -
clone_size: once
j_call: TRBJ1-6
cdr3_length: 14
v_call: TRBV12-3/TRBV12-4
cdr3_aa: CASTIRVENSPLHF
cdr3_nt: TGTGCCAGCACGATCAGGGTGGAGAATTCACCCCTCCACTTT

d_call: -
clone_size: few
j_call: TRBJ1-1
cdr3_length: 13
v_call: TRBV6-1
cdr3_aa: CASSGTGTKQGLF
cdr3_nt: TGTGCCAGCAGTGGAACCGGGACAAAACAGGGTCTCTTT

d_call: TRBD1
clone_size: many
j_call: TRBJ1-2
cdr3_length: 14
v_call: TRBV12-3/TRBV12-4
cdr3_aa: CASSPGTENYGYTF
cdr3_nt: TGTGCCAGCAGTCCCGGGACAGAGAACTATGGCTACACCTTC

d_call: -
clone_size: -
j_call: TRBJ2-6
cdr3_length: 15
v_call: TRBV10-3
cdr3_aa: CAISERASGANVLTF
cdr3_nt: TGTGCCATCAGTGAGAGGGCTTCTGGGGCCAACGTCCTGACTTTC

d_call: -
clone_size: few
j_call: TRBJ1-2
cdr3_length: 11
v_call: TRBV29-1
cdr3_aa: CSVQGNHGYTF
cdr3_nt: TGCAGCGTTCAGGGAAACCATGGCTACACCTTC

d_call: -
clone_size: many
j_call: TRBJ1-5
cdr3_length: 15
v_call: TRBV2
cdr3_aa: CASSRQEFSNQPQHF
cdr3_nt: TGTGCCAGCAGTCGACAGGAGTTTAGCAATCAGCCCCAGCATTTT

d_call: -
clone_size: many
j_call: TRBJ2-2
cdr3_length: 15
v_call: TRBV12-3/TRBV12-4
cdr3_aa: CASRAVTEEAGELFF
cdr3_nt: TGTGCCAGCAGGGCTGTGACAGAAGAGGCCGGGGAGCTGTTTTTT

d_call: TRBD2
clone_size: many
j_call: TRBJ2-7
cdr3_length: 16
v_call: TRBV11-2
cdr3_aa: CASSFSAGGNSYEQYF
cdr3_nt: TGTGCCAGCAGCTTTTCTGCGGGAGGGAATTCCTACGAGCAGTACTTC

d_call: -
clone_size: few
j_call: TRBJ2-2
cdr3_length: 14
v_call: TRBV7-8
cdr3_aa: CASSLQRRGGELFF
cdr3_nt: TGTGCCAGCAGCTTACAGCGGAGGGGGGGGGAGCTGTTTTTT

d_call: -
clone_size: many
j_call: TRBJ2-1
cdr3_length: 14
v_call: TRBV28
cdr3_aa: CASSFVELLNEQFF
cdr3_nt: TGTGCCAGCAGTTTTGTCGAGCTCCTGAATGAGCAGTTCTTC

d_call: TRBD1
clone_size: many
j_call: TRBJ2-1
cdr3_length: 15
v_call: TRBV24-1
cdr3_aa: CATSPPRGQGNEQFF
cdr3_nt: TGTGCCACCAGCCCACCCCGCGGACAGGGGAACGAGCAGTTCTTC

d_call: -
clone_size: many
j_call: TRBJ2-7
cdr3_length: 14
v_call: TRBV9
cdr3_aa: CASSVEYRSYEQYF
cdr3_nt: TGTGCCAGCAGCGTAGAGTACCGATCCTACGAGCAGTACTTC

d_call: -
clone_size: many
j_call: TRBJ2-2
cdr3_length: 13
v_call: TRBV2
cdr3_aa: CASSGLGTGELFF
cdr3_nt: TGTGCCAGCAGTGGGCTAGGAACCGGGGAGCTGTTTTTT

d_call: -
clone_size: many
j_call: TRBJ1-1
cdr3_length: 15
v_call: TRBV15
cdr3_aa: CATSRDTGSWTEAFF
cdr3_nt: TGTGCCACCAGCAGAGATACGGGTAGTTGGACTGAAGCTTTCTTT

d_call: -
clone_size: many
j_call: TRBJ1-2
cdr3_length: 13
v_call: TRBV6-1
cdr3_aa: CASRPQTGHGYTF
cdr3_nt: TGTGCCAGCAGGCCCCAGACAGGCCACGGCTACACCTTC

d_call: -
clone_size: many
j_call: TRBJ2-7
cdr3_length: 11
v_call: TRBV2
cdr3_aa: CASLGALVQYF
cdr3_nt: TGTGCCAGCTTAGGCGCCCTGGTGCAGTACTTC

d_call: TRBD2
clone_size: many
j_call: TRBJ2-3
cdr3_length: 15
v_call: TRBV2
cdr3_aa: CASSGTSGRADTQYF
cdr3_nt: TGTGCCAGCAGCGGAACTAGCGGGAGGGCCGATACGCAGTATTTT

d_call: -
clone_size: many
j_call: TRBJ2-5
cdr3_length: 13
v_call: TRBV10-1
cdr3_aa: CASSQDPGETQYF
cdr3_nt: TGCGCCAGCAGTCAGGACCCGGGGGAGACCCAGTACTTC

d_call: -
clone_size: many
j_call: TRBJ1-1
cdr3_length: 11
v_call: TRBV29-1
cdr3_aa: CSVLGGTEAFF
cdr3_nt: TGCAGCGTTCTTGGGGGGACTGAAGCTTTCTTT

d_call: -
clone_size: many
j_call: TRBJ2-7
cdr3_length: 12
v_call: TRBV5-6
cdr3_aa: CASSTRVNEQYF
cdr3_nt: TGTGCCAGCAGCACCAGGGTCAACGAGCAGTACTTC

d_call: TRBD2
clone_size: many
j_call: TRBJ2-1
cdr3_length: 17
v_call: TRBV7-3
cdr3_aa: CASSFGTSGSSYNEQFF
cdr3_nt: TGTGCCAGCAGCTTCGGGACTAGCGGGAGCTCCTACAATGAGCAGTTCTTC

d_call: TRBD1
clone_size: many
j_call: TRBJ1-1
cdr3_length: 15
v_call: TRBV12-3/TRBV12-4
cdr3_aa: CASSPRTGVNTEAFF
cdr3_nt: TGTGCCAGCAGTCCTCGGACAGGGGTGAACACTGAAGCTTTCTTT

d_call: -
clone_size: few
j_call: TRBJ2-7
cdr3_length: 17
v_call: TRBV11-2
cdr3_aa: CASSLEDADSYSYEQYF
cdr3_nt: TGTGCCAGCAGCTTAGAAGACGCCGACTCATATTCCTACGAGCAGTACTTC

d_call: TRBD2
clone_size: many
j_call: TRBJ2-1
cdr3_length: 15
v_call: TRBV10-3
cdr3_aa: CAISESGSSYNEQFF
cdr3_nt: TGTGCCATCAGTGAAAGCGGGAGCTCCTACAATGAGCAGTTCTTC

d_call: -
clone_size: few
j_call: TRBJ1-1
cdr3_length: 11
v_call: TRBV25-1
cdr3_aa: CASKAVGEAFF
cdr3_nt: TGTGCCAGCAAGGCTGTTGGTGAAGCTTTCTTT

d_call: TRBD1
clone_size: few
j_call: TRBJ2-6
cdr3_length: 16
v_call: TRBV5-5
cdr3_aa: CASSLGQTAGANVLTF
cdr3_nt: TGTGCCAGCAGCCTGGGACAGACAGCTGGGGCCAACGTCCTGACTTTC

d_call: -
clone_size: -
j_call: TRBJ2-3
cdr3_length: 15
v_call: TRBV24-1
cdr3_aa: CATSDSGGFTDTQYF
cdr3_nt: TGTGCCACCAGTGATTCCGGGGGATTCACAGATACGCAGTATTTT

d_call: -
clone_size: -
j_call: TRBJ2-3
cdr3_length: 13
v_call: TRBV5-1
cdr3_aa: CASSLVPSDTQYF
cdr3_nt: TGCGCCAGCAGCTTGGTACCATCAGATACGCAGTATTTT

d_call: -
clone_size: many
j_call: TRBJ2-7
cdr3_length: 15
v_call: TRBV11-1
cdr3_aa: CASSLEGSSEGQQYF
cdr3_nt: TGTGCCAGCAGCTTAGAAGGTTCTAGCGAGGGCCAGCAGTACTTC

d_call: -
clone_size: many
j_call: TRBJ1-2
cdr3_length: 13
v_call: TRBV20-1
cdr3_aa: CSARDLGVYGYTF
cdr3_nt: TGCAGTGCTAGAGATCTCGGGGTCTATGGCTACACCTTC

d_call: -
clone_size: many
j_call: TRBJ2-3
cdr3_length: 15
v_call: TRBV3-1
cdr3_aa: CASSQRQAAVDTQYF
cdr3_nt: TGTGCCAGCAGCCAACGACAGGCCGCGGTGGATACGCAGTATTTT

d_call: -
clone_size: -
j_call: TRBJ2-2
cdr3_length: 16
v_call: TRBV20-1
cdr3_aa: CSARDLGRANTGELFF
cdr3_nt: TGCAGTGCTAGAGATTTGGGAAGGGCGAACACCGGGGAGCTGTTTTTT

d_call: -
clone_size: few
j_call: TRBJ1-1
cdr3_length: 13
v_call: TRBV7-9
cdr3_aa: CASSKSWNTEAFF
cdr3_nt: TGTGCCAGCAGCAAAAGTTGGAACACTGAAGCTTTCTTT

d_call: -
clone_size: -
j_call: TRBJ2-7
cdr3_length: 14
v_call: TRBV5-4
cdr3_aa: CASSLNENSYEQYF
cdr3_nt: TGTGCCAGCAGCTTGAACGAGAACTCCTACGAGCAGTACTTC

d_call: TRBD2
clone_size: many
j_call: TRBJ2-1
cdr3_length: 15
v_call: TRBV27
cdr3_aa: CASSWQPGLANEQFF
cdr3_nt: TGTGCCAGCAGTTGGCAGCCGGGACTAGCGAATGAGCAGTTCTTC

d_call: -
clone_size: many
j_call: TRBJ1-4
cdr3_length: 15
v_call: TRBV12-3/TRBV12-4
cdr3_aa: CASSPNTGGNEKLFF
cdr3_nt: TGTGCCAGCAGTCCAAACACCGGCGGTAATGAAAAACTGTTTTTT